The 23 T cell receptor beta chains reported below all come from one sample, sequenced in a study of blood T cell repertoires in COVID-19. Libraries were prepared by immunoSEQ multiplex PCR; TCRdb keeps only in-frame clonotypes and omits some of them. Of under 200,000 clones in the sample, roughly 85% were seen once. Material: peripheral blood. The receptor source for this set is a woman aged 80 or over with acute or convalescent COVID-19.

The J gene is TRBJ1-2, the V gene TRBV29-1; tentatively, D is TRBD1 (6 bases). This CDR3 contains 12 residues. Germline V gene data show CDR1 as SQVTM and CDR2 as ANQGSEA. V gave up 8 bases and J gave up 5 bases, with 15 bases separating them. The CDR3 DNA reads TGCAGCCGACTCCTGCAGGGGTATGGCTACACCTTC. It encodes CSRLLQGYGYTF.

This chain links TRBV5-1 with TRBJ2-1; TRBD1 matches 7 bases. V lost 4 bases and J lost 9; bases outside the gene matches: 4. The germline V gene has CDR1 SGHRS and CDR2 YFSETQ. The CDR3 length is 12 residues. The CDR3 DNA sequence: TGCGCCAGCAGCATAGACAGGGTTGAGCAGTTCTTC. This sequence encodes CASSIDRVEQFF.

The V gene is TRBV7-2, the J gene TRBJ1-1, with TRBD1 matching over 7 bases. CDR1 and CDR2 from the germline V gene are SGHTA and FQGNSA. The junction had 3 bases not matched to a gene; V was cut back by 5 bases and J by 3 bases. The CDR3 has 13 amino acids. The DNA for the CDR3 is TGTGCCAGCAGCGTCCAGGGGGACACTGAAGCTTTCTTT. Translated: CASSVQGDTEAFF.

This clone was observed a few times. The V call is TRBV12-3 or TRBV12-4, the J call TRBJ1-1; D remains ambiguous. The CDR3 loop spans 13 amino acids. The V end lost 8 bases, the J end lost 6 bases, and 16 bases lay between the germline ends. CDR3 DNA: TGTGCCAGCGCTCTTGGACTCGCCGCTGAAGCTTTCTTT. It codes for CASALGLAAEAFF.

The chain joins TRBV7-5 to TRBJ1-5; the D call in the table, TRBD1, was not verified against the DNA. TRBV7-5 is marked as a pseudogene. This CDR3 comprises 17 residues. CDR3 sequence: CARSLAPGQGDNQPQHF. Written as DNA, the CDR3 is TGTGCCAGAAGCTTAGCGCCGGGACAGGGGGACAATCAGCCCCAGCATTTT.

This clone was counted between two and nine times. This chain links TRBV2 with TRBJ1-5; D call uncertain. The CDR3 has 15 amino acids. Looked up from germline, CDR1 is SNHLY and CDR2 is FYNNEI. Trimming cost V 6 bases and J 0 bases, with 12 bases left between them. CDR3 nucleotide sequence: TGTGCCAGCAGGGAACCCGGGAATAGCAATCAGCCCCAGCATTTT. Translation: CASREPGNSNQPQHF.

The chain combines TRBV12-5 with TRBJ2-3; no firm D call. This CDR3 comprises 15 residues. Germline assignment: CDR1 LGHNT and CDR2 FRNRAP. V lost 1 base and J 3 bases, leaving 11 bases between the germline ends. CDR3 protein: CASGLEFSMTDTQYF. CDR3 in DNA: TGTGCTAGTGGTTTGGAATTTAGTATGACAGATACGCAGTATTTT.

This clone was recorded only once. The chain's CDR3 is CASSQDYGELSYEQYF. The CDR3 DNA reads TGCGCCAGCAGCCAAGATTACGGGGAACTGTCCTACGAGCAGTACTTC. The genes are TRBV4-3 and TRBJ2-7; D is possibly TRBD2 (5 bases). The germline V gene has CDR1 LGHNA and CDR2 YSLEER. Trimming stripped 0 bases from V and 1 base from J, with 13 bases between. This CDR3 is 16 amino acids long.

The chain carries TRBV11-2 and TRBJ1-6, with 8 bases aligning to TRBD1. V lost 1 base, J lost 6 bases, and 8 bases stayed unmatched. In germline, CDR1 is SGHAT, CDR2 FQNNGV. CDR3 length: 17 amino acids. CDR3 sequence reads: CASSLVPGGAGNSPLHF. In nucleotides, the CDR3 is TGTGCCAGCAGCTTAGTTCCAGGGGGCGCGGGTAATTCACCCCTCCACTTT.

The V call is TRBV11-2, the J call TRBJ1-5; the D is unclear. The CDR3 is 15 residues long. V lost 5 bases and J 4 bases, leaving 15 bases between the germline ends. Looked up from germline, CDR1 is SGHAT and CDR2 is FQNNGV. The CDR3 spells CASSRTEGKNQPQHF. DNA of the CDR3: TGTGCCAGCAGCCGGACTGAAGGGAAAAATCAGCCCCAGCATTTT. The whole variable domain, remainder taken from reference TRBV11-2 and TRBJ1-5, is EAGVAQSPRYKIIEKRQSVAFWCNPISGHATLYWYQQILGQGPKLLIQFQNNGVVDDSQLPKDRFSAERLKGVDSTLKIQPAKLEDSAVYLCASSRTEGKNQPQHFGDGTRLSIL.

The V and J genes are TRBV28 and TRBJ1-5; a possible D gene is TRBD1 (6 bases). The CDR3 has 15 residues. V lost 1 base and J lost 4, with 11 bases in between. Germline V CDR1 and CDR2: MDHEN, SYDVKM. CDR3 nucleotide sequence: TGTGCCAGCAGTTTATCTACAGGGTCGAATCAGCCCCAGCATTTT. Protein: CASSLSTGSNQPQHF.

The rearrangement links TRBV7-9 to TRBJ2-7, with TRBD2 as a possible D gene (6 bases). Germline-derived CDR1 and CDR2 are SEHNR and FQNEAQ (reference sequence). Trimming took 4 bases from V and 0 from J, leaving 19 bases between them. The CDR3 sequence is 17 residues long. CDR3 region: CASSWAGGLTFSYEQYF. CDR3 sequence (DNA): TGTGCCAGCAGCTGGGCCGGAGGGCTCACCTTCTCCTACGAGCAGTACTTC.

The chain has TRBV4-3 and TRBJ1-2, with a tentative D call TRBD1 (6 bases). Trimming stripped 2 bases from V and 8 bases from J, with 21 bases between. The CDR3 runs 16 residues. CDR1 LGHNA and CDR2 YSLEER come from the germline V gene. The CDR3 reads CASSQSVAEGVRGYTF. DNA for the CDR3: TGCGCCAGCAGCCAATCGGTGGCAGAGGGGGTTAGGGGCTACACCTTC.

CDR3 in amino acids: CASSLPSGNYNEQFF. CDR3 sequence (DNA): TGCGCCAGCAGCTTACCCAGCGGCAATTACAATGAGCAGTTCTTC. The chain uses TRBV5-1 and TRBJ2-1, with D perhaps matching TRBD2 (5 bases). CDR3 size: 15 residues. CDR1 is SGHRS, CDR2 YFSETQ, per germline. The V and J ends lost 2 bases and 4 bases respectively, with 13 bases between them.

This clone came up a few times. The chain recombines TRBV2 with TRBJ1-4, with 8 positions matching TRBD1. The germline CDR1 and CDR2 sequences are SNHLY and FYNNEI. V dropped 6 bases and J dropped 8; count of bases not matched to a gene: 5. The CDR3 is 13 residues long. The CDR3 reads CASSRGLWEKLFF. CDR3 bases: TGTGCCAGCAGCAGGGGGCTATGGGAAAAACTGTTTTTT.

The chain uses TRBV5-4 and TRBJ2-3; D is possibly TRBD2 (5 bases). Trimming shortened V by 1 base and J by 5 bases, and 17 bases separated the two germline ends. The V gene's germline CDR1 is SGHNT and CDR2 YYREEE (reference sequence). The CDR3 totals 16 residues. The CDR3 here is CASSLLAGGLGDTQYF. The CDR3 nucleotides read TGTGCCAGCAGCTTGTTAGCCGGAGGTCTGGGAGATACGCAGTATTTT.

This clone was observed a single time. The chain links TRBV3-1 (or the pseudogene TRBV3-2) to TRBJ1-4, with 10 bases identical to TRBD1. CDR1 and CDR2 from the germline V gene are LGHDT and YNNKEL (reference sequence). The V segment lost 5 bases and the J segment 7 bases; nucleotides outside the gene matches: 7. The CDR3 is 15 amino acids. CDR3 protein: CASSFRQGASEKLFF. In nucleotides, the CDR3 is TGTGCCAGCAGCTTCCGACAGGGGGCGAGTGAAAAACTGTTTTTT.

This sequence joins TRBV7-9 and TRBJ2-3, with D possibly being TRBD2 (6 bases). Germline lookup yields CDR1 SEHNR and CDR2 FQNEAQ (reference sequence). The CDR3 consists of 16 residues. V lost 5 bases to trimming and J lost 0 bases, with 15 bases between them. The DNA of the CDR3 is TGTGCCAGCAGCGCCCTGGGCGGGGCTAGCACAGATACGCAGTATTTT. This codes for CASSALGGASTDTQYF.

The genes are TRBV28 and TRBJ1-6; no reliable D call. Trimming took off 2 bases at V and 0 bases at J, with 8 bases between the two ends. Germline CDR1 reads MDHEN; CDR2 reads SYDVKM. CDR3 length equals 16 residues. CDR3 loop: CASSLPGSSYNSPLHF. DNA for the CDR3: TGTGCCAGCAGTTTACCCGGGAGCTCCTATAATTCACCCCTCCACTTT.

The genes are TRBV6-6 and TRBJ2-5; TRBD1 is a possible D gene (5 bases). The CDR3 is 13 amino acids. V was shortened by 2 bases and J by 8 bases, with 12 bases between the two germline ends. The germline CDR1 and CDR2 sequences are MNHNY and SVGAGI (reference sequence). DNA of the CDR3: TGTGCCAGCAGTTACGGGGCCAGCCGAACCCAGTACTTC. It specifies CASSYGASRTQYF.

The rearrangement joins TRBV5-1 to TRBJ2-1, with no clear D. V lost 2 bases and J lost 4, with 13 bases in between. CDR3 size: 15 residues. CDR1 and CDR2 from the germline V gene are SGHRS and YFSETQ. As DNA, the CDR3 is TGCGCCAGCAGCTTCGGAGACTCAGATTACAATGAGCAGTTCTTC. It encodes CASSFGDSDYNEQFF. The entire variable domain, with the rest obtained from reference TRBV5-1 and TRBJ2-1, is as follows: KAGVTQTPRYLIKTRGQQVTLSCSPISGHRSVSWYQQTPGQGLQFLFEYFSETQRNKGNFPGRFSGRQFSNSRSEMNVSTLELGDSALYLCASSFGDSDYNEQFFGPGTRLTVL.

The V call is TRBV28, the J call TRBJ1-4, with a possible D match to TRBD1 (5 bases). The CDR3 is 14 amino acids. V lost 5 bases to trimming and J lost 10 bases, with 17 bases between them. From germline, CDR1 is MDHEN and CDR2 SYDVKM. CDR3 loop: CASSPPGTGGKLFF. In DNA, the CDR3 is TGTGCCAGCAGTCCTCCCGGGACGGGGGGAAAACTGTTTTTT. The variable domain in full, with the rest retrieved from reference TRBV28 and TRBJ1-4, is DVKVTQSSRYLVKRTGEKVFLECVQDMDHENMFWYRQDPGLGLRLIYFSYDVKMKEKGDIPEGYSVSREKKERFSLILESASTNQTSMYLCASSPPGTGGKLFFGSGTQLSVL.

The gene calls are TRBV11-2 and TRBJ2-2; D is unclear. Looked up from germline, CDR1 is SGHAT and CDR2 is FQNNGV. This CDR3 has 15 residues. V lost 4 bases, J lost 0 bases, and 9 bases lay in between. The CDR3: CASSWATSNTGELFF. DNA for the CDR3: TGTGCCAGCAGCTGGGCCACGTCGAACACCGGGGAGCTGTTTTTT. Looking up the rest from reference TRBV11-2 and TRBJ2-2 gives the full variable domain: EAGVAQSPRYKIIEKRQSVAFWCNPISGHATLYWYQQILGQGPKLLIQFQNNGVVDDSQLPKDRFSAERLKGVDSTLKIQPAKLEDSAVYLCASSWATSNTGELFFGEGSRLTVL.